Listed here are 16 T cell receptor beta chains from one sample, sequenced in a study of CD8 T cells in Susac syndrome. Random hexamers were used to reverse transcribe the RNA input (0.5 to 1 ug). One entry per CDR3 protein results from TCRdb running MiXCR on the immunoSEQ multiplex PCR reads. Of roughly 200,000 distinct CDR3 sequences in the sample, 85% to 95% were seen once. Sequenced: CD4+ T cells from PBMCs. The source is a human donor with multiple sclerosis.

This chain joins TRBV20-1 and TRBJ2-5, with TRBD1 identical over 10 bases. With V trimmed by 5 bases and J by 1 base, 7 bases remained unmatched. Germline V gives CDR1 DFQATT, CDR2 SNEGSKA (reference sequence). The CDR3 consists of 15 residues. The DNA for the CDR3 is TGCAGTGCTCCGGGACAGGGGCTGTTCCAAGAGACCCAGTACTTC. Encoded protein: CSAPGQGLFQETQYF.

The V and J genes are TRBV12-3 or TRBV12-4 and TRBJ2-5, with 9 bases that match TRBD1. The CDR3 has 16 amino acids. J lost 4 bases, V lost 3 bases, and 9 bases had no gene match. The CDR3 spells CASSLADRGIRETQYF. Written as DNA, the CDR3 is TGTGCCAGCAGTTTGGCCGACAGGGGGATCCGAGAGACCCAGTACTTC.

This chain uses TRBV5-1 with TRBJ1-6, with D perhaps matching TRBD1 (5 bases). This CDR3 region has 15 residues. Per the germline V gene, CDR1 is SGHRS and CDR2 is YFSETQ. The ends were cut back, 4 bases at V and 10 bases at J, with 18 bases in the middle. CDR3 nucleotides: TGCGCCAGCAGCGTGGGGGACCTCCCGGGGTCACCCCTCCACTTT. Translation gives CASSVGDLPGSPLHF.

The chain has TRBV29-1 and TRBJ1-2; D might be TRBD1 (5 bases). There are 13 residues in the CDR3. Germline lookup yields CDR1 SQVTM and CDR2 ANQGSEA. Trimming pared 4 bases from V and 2 bases from J, leaving 11 bases between. Here the CDR3 DNA reads TGCAGCGTTGTTGCCAGGGAAAACTATGGCTACACCTTC. Residues: CSVVARENYGYTF.

This chain connects TRBV24-1 to TRBJ2-1; the D is unclear. Looked up from germline, CDR1 is KGHDR and CDR2 is SFDVKD. V was shortened by 4 bases and J by 7 bases, with 10 bases between the two germline ends. The length of the CDR3 is 13 residues. CDR3 in amino acids: CATSDPATNEQFF. CDR3 DNA sequence: TGTGCCACCAGTGACCCGGCGACTAATGAGCAGTTCTTC.

This clonotype was seen once. This sequence joins TRBV19 and TRBJ1-2, with 7 bases fitting TRBD1. The CDR3 length is 14 residues. Germline values: CDR1 LNHDA, CDR2 SQIVND (reference sequence). Germline trimming cut 5 bases from V and 4 bases from J; bases unmatched to any gene: 7. As DNA, the CDR3 is TGTGCCAGTAGTGGGGGACAGCCAACCTATGGCTACACCTTC. Amino acid sequence: CASSGGQPTYGYTF.

This clonotype appeared a single time. This chain joins TRBV3-1 and TRBJ2-1, with D possibly TRBD2 on 7 matching bases. The V gene's germline CDR1 is LGHDT and CDR2 YNNKEL (reference sequence). V lost 6 bases and J 4 bases, leaving 16 bases between the germline ends. The CDR3 consists of 15 residues. CDR3 sequence (DNA): TGTGCCAGCAGGGGTATGAGGGGGGGATACAATGAGCAGTTCTTC. The encoded protein is CASRGMRGGYNEQFF.

The rearrangement joins TRBV20-1 to TRBJ1-1; D not resolved. The CDR3 is made up of 12 amino acids. Germline lookup yields CDR1 DFQATT and CDR2 SNEGSKA (reference sequence). The CDR3 here is CSSPRQNTEAFF. In DNA form, the CDR3 reads TGCTCATCCCCCCGGCAGAACACTGAAGCTTTCTTT.

The rearrangement links TRBV9 to TRBJ1-2; D remains ambiguous. The ends were cut back, 2 bases at V and 1 base at J, with 6 bases in the middle. This CDR3 is built from 13 residues. Germline assignment: CDR1 SGDLS and CDR2 YYNGEE. CDR3 sequence: CASSVRFNYGYTF. For the CDR3, the DNA is TGTGCCAGCAGCGTCAGGTTTAACTATGGCTACACCTTC.

This clonotype was recorded only once. The chain recombines TRBV6-6 with TRBJ2-7; 8 bases line up with TRBD2. Germline CDR1 MNHNY, CDR2 SVGAGI (reference sequence). The V and J ends lost 9 bases and 0 bases, in that order; junction bases with no gene match: 1. The CDR3 length is 12 residues. The CDR3 is CASAGGSYEQYF. In DNA form, the CDR3 reads TGTGCCAGTGCGGGGGGCTCCTACGAGCAGTACTTC.

CDR3 nucleotide sequence: TGCGCCAGCAGCTCGGCAGGGGGCTACGAGCAGTACTTC. It is translated as CASSSAGGYEQYF. V and J are TRBV5-1 and TRBJ2-7; TRBD1 matches at 7 bases. The CDR3 loop spans 13 amino acids. CDR1 SGHRS and CDR2 YFSETQ come from the germline V gene. The V segment lost 3 bases and the J segment 3 bases; nucleotides outside the gene matches: 3.

The chain uses TRBV29-1 and TRBJ2-6; TRBD1 matches 7 bases. The CDR3 is made up of 15 amino acids. V lost 5 bases and J lost 0; bases outside the gene matches: 4. CDR1 SQVTM and CDR2 ANQGSEA come from the germline V gene. In DNA form, the CDR3 reads TGCAGCGTTAGACAGGGCTACTCTGGGGCCAACGTCCTGACTTTC. Protein product: CSVRQGYSGANVLTF.

The chain couples TRBV3-1 to TRBJ2-2, with 7 bases that match TRBD2. The CDR3 runs to 16 residues. Germline V gene sequence: CDR1 LGHDT, CDR2 YNNKEL (reference sequence). The trim removed 6 bases at V and 4 bases at J, leaving 11 bases unmatched. The CDR3 nucleotides are TGTGCCAGCAGTCCCCCGGGCGGGGGAGGCACCGGGGAGCTGTTTTTT. This codes for CASSPPGGGGTGELFF.

V usage is TRBV10-3 and J usage is TRBJ2-2; unclear D gene. Trimming cost V 6 bases and J 0 bases, with 2 bases left between them. Germline CDR1 reads ENHRY; CDR2 reads SYGVKD. The CDR3 spans 12 residues. CDR3 sequence reads: CAIRTNTGELFF. The CDR3 DNA reads TGTGCCATCAGGACGAACACCGGGGAGCTGTTTTTT.

The rearrangement uses TRBV3-1 and TRBJ2-3, with a weak D call TRBD2 (7 bases). The V end was cut by 5 bases, the J end by 3 bases, with 12 bases between. The CDR3 covers 14 residues. Germline CDR1 is LGHDT and CDR2 is YNNKEL (reference sequence). CDR3: CASSVGGVTDTQYF. CDR3 nucleotide sequence: TGTGCCAGCAGCGTAGGGGGGGTTACAGATACGCAGTATTTT.

This chain links TRBV25-1 with TRBJ2-5; D uncertain. The length of the CDR3 is 15 residues. Germline values: CDR1 MGHDK, CDR2 SYGVNS. V lost 8 bases and J lost 2, with 18 bases in between. The CDR3 here is CASSVRGRKQETQYF. CDR3 nucleotides: TGTGCCAGCTCCGTCAGAGGCCGAAAGCAAGAGACCCAGTACTTC.